The clone carrying this T cell receptor (beta chain) was seen only once. Antigen unknown. Germline V gene sequence: CDR1 MGHRA, CDR2 YSYEKL. The CDR3 totals 16 residues. The junction had 6 bases not matched to a gene; V was cut back by 4 bases and J by 0 bases. Researchers ran the PCR with 60 Vbeta and 13 Jbeta primers. The assay was immunoSEQ multiplex PCR, and TCRdb's table has in-frame clones only and misses some. The sample includes about 190,000 clones, just under 75% of them seen just once. The data belong to a study of cytomegalovirus exposure and HLA in healthy donors. Whole-study findings and limits: In a later analysis, roughly 17,000 TCR beta sequences were associated with HLA alleles at 0.05 false discovery rate. Despite most TCR sequences being rare, some public TCRs occurred in many donors. Researchers reported that a few CMV-associated chains were confirmed in vitro as CMV antigen-specific. A later analysis reportedly identified an Asian-associated ancestry cluster as carrying fewer N-insertions than the approximately 670-donor mean.

The sequenced sample consisted of PBMCs. The V and J genes are TRBV4-1 and TRBJ2-7; TRBD2 aligns across 10 bases. This TCR was sampled from a man aged 25 to 45 in good health and CMV-seropositive. The CDR3 here is CASSLVTSGNSYEQYF. The CDR3 nucleotides read TGCGCCAGCAGCCTGGTAACTAGCGGGAACTCCTACGAGCAGTACTTC.